These T cell receptor beta chains were read from a single sample in a study of T cell responses to AZD1222 COVID-19 vaccine. Measured with immunoSEQ multiplex PCR; TCRdb has only the in-frame clones, and not every one. The sample consists of 110,000 or so clones, roughly 86% of them appearing once. Sequences were derived from peripheral blood, sampled on day 0 of MenACWY control vaccination. These receptors were collected from an adult in good health. Each CDR3 is given with its conserved first and last residue. A D gene is named only where the DNA matches it firmly. Size is stated for part of the rows, as once, few or many counts, or as a class when the clone is expanded.

size	V	J	D	CDR3	DNA
.	TRBV7-8	TRBJ2-7	TRBD1	CASSLGPPGQGAREQYF	TGTGCCAGCAGCTTAGGACCGCCCGGACAGGGGGCAAGGGAGCAGTACTTC
.	TRBV10-3	TRBJ2-2	.	CAIGRAADTGELFF	TGTGCCATCGGTCGAGCGGCAGACACCGGGGAGCTGTTTTTT
.	TRBV3-1/TRBV3-2	TRBJ2-2	.	CASSHTQAALVGNTGELFF	TGTGCCAGCAGCCACACCCAGGCAGCCTTAGTCGGGAACACCGGGGAGCTGTTTTTT
.	TRBV6-1	TRBJ1-1	.	CASSEDMNTEAFF	TGTGCCAGCAGTGAAGACATGAACACTGAAGCTTTCTTT
.	TRBV24-1	TRBJ1-1	.	CATSDLIGMVGAFF	TGTGCCACCAGTGATTTAATCGGGATGGTCGGAGCTTTCTTT
.	TRBV5-5	TRBJ2-1	.	CASSTGLWSYNEQFF	TGTGCCAGCAGCACCGGACTATGGTCCTACAATGAGCAGTTCTTC
.	TRBV9	TRBJ2-1	.	CASSAPGSYNEQFF	TGTGCCAGCAGCGCCCCCGGCTCCTACAATGAGCAGTTCTTC
.	TRBV24-1	TRBJ1-5	TRBD1	CATSDRGRNQPQHF	TGTGCCACCAGTGACAGGGGGCGGAATCAGCCCCAGCATTTT
few	TRBV2	TRBJ2-5	TRBD2	CASRGGTSGSGTQYF	TGTGCCAGCAGGGGTGGGACTAGCGGGAGTGGGACCCAGTACTTC
.	TRBV18	TRBJ2-1	.	CASSPTGYDEQFF	TGTGCCAGCTCACCGACGGGGTATGATGAGCAGTTCTTC
.	TRBV6-2/TRBV6-3	TRBJ2-1	.	CASSLSLAYNEQFF	TGTGCCAGCAGTCTAAGCCTAGCGTACAATGAGCAGTTCTTC
.	TRBV28	TRBJ2-1	TRBD2	CASSFPPSGGGDNEQFF	TGTGCCAGCAGTTTTCCGCCTAGCGGGGGCGGGGACAATGAGCAGTTCTTC
.	TRBV2	TRBJ2-1	.	CASSETGYEQFF	TGTGCCAGCAGTGAAACGGGTTATGAGCAGTTCTTC
.	TRBV28	TRBJ1-5	TRBD1	CASSLGQGRDQPQHF	TGTGCCAGCAGCCTTGGACAGGGGAGGGATCAGCCCCAGCATTTT
.	TRBV27	TRBJ1-3	.	CASSSGGYYSGNTIYF	TGTGCCAGCAGTTCGGGGGGGTACTACTCTGGAAACACCATATATTTT
.	TRBV18	TRBJ1-6	.	CASSPVGGTGNSPLHF	TGTGCCAGCTCACCCGTCGGTGGGACGGGAAATTCACCCCTCCACTTT
.	TRBV27	TRBJ2-7	TRBD1	CASSARQGSSYEQYF	TGTGCCAGCAGTGCCAGACAGGGCAGCTCCTACGAGCAGTACTTC
.	TRBV15	TRBJ2-3	TRBD1	CATSRGDRGADTQYF	TGTGCCACCAGCAGAGGGGACAGGGGAGCAGATACGCAGTATTTT
.	TRBV2	TRBJ1-5	TRBD1	CASSVRDRGRRNQPQHF	TGTGCCAGCAGTGTTCGGGACAGGGGACGTCGCAATCAGCCCCAGCATTTT
.	TRBV2	TRBJ2-5	TRBD2	CASSEARTAGKETQYF	TGTGCCAGCAGTGAAGCTCGAACAGCGGGAAAAGAGACCCAGTACTTC
.	TRBV6-1	TRBJ2-2	.	CASSERSGTGELFF	TGTGCCAGCAGTGAGAGATCAGGGACCGGGGAGCTGTTTTTT
.	TRBV11-3	TRBJ1-1	.	CASSLDSANTEAFF	TGTGCCAGCAGCTTAGATTCGGCGAACACTGAAGCTTTCTTT